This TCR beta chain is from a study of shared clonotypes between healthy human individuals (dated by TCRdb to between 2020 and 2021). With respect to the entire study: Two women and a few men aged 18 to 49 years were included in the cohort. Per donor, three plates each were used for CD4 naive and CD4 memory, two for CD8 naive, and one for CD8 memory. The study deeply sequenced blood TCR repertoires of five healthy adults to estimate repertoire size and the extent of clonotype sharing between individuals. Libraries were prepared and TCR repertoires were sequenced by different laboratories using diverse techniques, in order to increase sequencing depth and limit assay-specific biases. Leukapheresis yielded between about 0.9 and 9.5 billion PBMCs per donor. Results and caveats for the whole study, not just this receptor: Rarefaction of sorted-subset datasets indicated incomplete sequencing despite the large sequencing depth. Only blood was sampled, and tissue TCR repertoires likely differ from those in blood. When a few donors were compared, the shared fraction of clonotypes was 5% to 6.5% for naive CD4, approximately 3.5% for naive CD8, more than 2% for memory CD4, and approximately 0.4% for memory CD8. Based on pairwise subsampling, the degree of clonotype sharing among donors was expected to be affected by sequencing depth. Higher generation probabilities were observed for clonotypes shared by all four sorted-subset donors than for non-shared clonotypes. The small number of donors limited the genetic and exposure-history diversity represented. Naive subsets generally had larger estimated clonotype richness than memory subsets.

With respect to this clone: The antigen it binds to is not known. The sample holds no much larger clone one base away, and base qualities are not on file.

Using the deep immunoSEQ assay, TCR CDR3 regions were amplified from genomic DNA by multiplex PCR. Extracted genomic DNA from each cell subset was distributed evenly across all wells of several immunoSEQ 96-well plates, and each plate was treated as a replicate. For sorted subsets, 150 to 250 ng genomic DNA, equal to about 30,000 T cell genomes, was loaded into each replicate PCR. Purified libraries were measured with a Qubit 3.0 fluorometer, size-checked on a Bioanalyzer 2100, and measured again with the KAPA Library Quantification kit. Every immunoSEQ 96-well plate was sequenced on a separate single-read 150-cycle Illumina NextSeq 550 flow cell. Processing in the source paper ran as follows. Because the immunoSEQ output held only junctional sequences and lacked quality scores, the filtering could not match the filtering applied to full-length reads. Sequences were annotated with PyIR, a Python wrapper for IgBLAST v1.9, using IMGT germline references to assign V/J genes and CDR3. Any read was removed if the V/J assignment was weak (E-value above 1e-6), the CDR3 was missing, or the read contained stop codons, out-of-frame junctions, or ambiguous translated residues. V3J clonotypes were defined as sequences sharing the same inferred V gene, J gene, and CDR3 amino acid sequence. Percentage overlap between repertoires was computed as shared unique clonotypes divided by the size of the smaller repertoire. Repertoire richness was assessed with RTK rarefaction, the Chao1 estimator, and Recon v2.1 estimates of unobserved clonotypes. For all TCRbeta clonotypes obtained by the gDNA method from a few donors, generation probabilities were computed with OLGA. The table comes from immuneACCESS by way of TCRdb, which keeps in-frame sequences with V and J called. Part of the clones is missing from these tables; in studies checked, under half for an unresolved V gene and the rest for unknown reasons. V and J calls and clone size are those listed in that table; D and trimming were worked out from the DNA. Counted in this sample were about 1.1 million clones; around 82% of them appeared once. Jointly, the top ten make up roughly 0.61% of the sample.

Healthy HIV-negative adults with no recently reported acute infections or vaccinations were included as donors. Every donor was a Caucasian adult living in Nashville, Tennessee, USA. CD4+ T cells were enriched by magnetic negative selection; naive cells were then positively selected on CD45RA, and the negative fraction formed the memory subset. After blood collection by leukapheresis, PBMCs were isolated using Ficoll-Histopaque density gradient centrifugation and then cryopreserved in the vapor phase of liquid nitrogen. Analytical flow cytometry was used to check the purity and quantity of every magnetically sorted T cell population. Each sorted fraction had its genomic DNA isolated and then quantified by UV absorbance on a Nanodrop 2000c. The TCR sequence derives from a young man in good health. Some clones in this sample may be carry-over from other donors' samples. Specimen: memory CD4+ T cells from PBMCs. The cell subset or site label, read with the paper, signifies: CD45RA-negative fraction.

This receptor carries the CDR3 CASSFGGAGTEAFF. The bases are TGTGCCAGCAGCTTCGGGGGCGCTGGCACTGAAGCTTTCTTT. The chain was built from TRBV7-9 and TRBJ1-1; possibly the D gene is TRBD1, per 6 matching bases. The CDR3 runs 14 residues from the cysteine to the phenylalanine. The sequence is cut down to CDR3 DNA, 42 bases in frame from base 1. V gives up 3 bases and J gives up 4 bases, and the segment between their germline ends measures 12 bases. The germline V gene (reference sequence) specifies SEHNR as CDR1 and FQNEAQ as CDR2.